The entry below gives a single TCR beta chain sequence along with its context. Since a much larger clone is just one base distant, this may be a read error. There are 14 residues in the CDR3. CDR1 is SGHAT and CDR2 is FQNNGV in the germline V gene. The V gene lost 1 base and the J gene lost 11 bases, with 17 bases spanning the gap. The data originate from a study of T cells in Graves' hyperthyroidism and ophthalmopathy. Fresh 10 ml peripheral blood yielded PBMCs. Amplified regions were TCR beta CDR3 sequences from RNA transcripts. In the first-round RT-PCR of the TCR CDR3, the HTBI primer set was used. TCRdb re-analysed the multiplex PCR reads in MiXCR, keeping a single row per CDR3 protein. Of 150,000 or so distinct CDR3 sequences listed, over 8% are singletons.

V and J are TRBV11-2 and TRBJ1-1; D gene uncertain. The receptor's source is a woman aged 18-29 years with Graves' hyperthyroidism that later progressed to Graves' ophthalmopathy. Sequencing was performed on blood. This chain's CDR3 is CASSLVGLGSVAFF. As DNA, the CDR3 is TGTGCCAGCAGCTTAGTCGGGCTGGGCTCCGTTGCTTTCTTT.